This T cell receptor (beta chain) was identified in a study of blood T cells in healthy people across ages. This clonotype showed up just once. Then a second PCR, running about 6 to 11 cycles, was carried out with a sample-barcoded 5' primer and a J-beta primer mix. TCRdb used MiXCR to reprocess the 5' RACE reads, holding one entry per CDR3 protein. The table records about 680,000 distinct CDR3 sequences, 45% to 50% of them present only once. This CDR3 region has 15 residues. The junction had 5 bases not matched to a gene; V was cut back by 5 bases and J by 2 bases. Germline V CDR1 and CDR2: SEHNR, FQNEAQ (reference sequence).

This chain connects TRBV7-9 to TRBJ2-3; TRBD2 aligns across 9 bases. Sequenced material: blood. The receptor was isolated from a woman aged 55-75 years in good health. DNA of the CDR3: TGTGCCAGCAGCCCCCTAGCGGGGCCCACAGATACGCAGTATTTT. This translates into CASSPLAGPTDTQYF.